Included here is one T cell receptor (beta chain) sequence, with context. This CDR3 region has 14 residues. Germline lookup yields CDR1 SGHTA and CDR2 FQGNSA. V was cut by 2 bases and J by 1 base, with 8 bases left in between. Produced via immunoSEQ multiplex PCR; TCRdb's table is partial and in-frame only. Among roughly 40,000 clones listed, roughly nine tenths were seen once. This sample is part of a study of T cell changes during pregnancy in multiple sclerosis. The receptor comes from a female donor with multiple sclerosis, enrolled in a pregnancy study. V gene TRBV7-2 combines with J gene TRBJ1-1; TRBD1 is a possible D gene (6 bases). The sequenced sample was CD4+ T cells from peripheral blood mononuclear cells, obtained in the first trimester of pregnancy. In nucleotides, the CDR3 is TGTGCCAGCAGCTTACTCAGGGGGAACACTGAAGCTTTCTTT. It yields the protein CASSLLRGNTEAFF.